One and the same sample provided the 2 T cell receptor beta chains below, sequenced in a study of T-cell reconstitution after alpha-beta-depleted transplantation in children. Preparation of the TCRbeta library used unique molecular identifiers. One entry per CDR3 protein results from TCRdb running MiXCR on the PCR reads. In the table there are around 440,000 distinct CDR3 sequences, 8% to 11% of which are singletons. Sample: PBMCs, taken before TCRalphabeta/CD19-depleted stem cell transplant. The receptors stem from a child younger than 10 with inherited bone marrow failure, due to receive a stem cell transplant.

This clonotype was recorded at least ten times. This chain links TRBV4-3 with TRBJ2-7; perhaps TRBD2 as D (5 bases). The CDR3 length is 17 residues. Trimming removed 3 bases from V and 2 bases from J, with 20 bases in between. Germline values: CDR1 LGHNA, CDR2 YSLEER. The DNA of the CDR3 is TGCGCCAGCAGCCAGGGGTTCGTGGGAGCTTTTGCCTACGAGCAGTACTTC. Its protein is CASSQGFVGAFAYEQYF.

The V call is TRBV27, the J call TRBJ2-7; perhaps TRBD2 as D (6 bases). Germline CDR1 reads MNHEY; CDR2 reads SMNVEV (reference sequence). The CDR3 length is 15 residues. Trimming cost V 6 bases and J 1 base, with 16 bases left between them. The CDR3 coding sequence is TGTGCCAGCAGGAGAGAGCGGGCGAGGTCCTACGAGCAGTACTTC. As protein: CASRRERARSYEQYF.